This T cell receptor (beta chain) was retrieved from a study of T cells after yellow fever vaccination. TCRdb independently ran MiXCR on the 5' RACE reads; one entry per CDR3 protein. The sample carries around 49,000 distinct CDR3 sequences, roughly 6.4% recorded once. This clonotype was detected many times. Points from the study as a whole: Contamination of FACS-sorted repertoires by abundant clonotypes from the bulk population could occur. Weaker, the secondary response peaked sooner, at day 5 versus 15.

The V gene end was trimmed by 6 bases and the J gene end by 0 bases; junction bases not matched to a gene: 16. The CDR3 is 19 residues long. CDR1 and CDR2 (germline): MDHEN, SYDVKM. The sequencing used CD8+ T cells not binding an NS4B(214-222) dextramer, sorted from PBMCs, collected 45 days after the yellow fever booster vaccination. The sequence was collected from a man aged 25 to 40 who received the YFV17D yellow fever vaccine. This rearrangement joins TRBV28 to TRBJ2-3; 9 nucleotides agree with TRBD1. This chain's CDR3 is CASSTRETGGLPSTDTQYF. CDR3 coding DNA: TGTGCCAGCAGCACAAGAGAGACAGGGGGGCTACCTAGCACAGATACGCAGTATTTT.